This section outlines one T cell receptor (beta chain) sequence together with its context. Its antigen is currently unknown. This sample's treatment: oral pan-JAK inhibitor, 5-10 mg twice daily. Isolated RNA was reverse transcribed into cDNA used as the sequencing template. Repertoires were generated with immunoSEQ multiplex PCR, while TCRdb's copy carries only in-frame clones and drops some. The repertoire has about 190,000 clones, around 60% of them found once; the top ten carry about 1.3%. The source of the sample is a study of CD8+ T cells in alopecia areata. Study findings and constraints: Sharing of TCR sequences between patients (possibly for HLA-related reasons) was less clear than in mice.

The sample consisted of CD4+ T cells sorted from blood, taken around week 50, from a patient treated with tofacitinib. The TCR was taken from a human donor with alopecia areata.

The CDR3 protein is CASSLGRGGDTDTQYF. CDR3 nucleotides: TGTGCCAGCAGCTTAGGCCGCGGGGGGGACACAGATACGCAGTATTTT. This chain uses TRBV7-9 with TRBJ2-3; TRBD2 aligns across 9 bases. Germline V gene sequence: CDR1 SEHNR, CDR2 FQNEAQ (reference sequence). Germline trimming cut 1 base from V and 2 bases from J; bases unmatched to any gene: 4. The CDR3 is 16 amino acids.